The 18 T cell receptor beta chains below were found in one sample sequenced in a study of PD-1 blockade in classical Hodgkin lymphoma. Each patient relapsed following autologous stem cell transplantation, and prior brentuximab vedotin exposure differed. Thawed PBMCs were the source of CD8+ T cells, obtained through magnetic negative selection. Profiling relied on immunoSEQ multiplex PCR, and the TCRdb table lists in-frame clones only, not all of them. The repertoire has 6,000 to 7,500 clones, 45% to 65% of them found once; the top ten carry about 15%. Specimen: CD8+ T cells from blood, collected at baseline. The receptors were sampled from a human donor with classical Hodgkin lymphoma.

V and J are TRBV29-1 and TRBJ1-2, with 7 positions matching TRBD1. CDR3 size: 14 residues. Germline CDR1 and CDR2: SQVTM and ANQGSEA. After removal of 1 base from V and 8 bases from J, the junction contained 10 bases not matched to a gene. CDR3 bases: TGCAGCGTTGAAGCTGTAGGGGGCGTAGCGGGCTACACCTTC. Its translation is CSVEAVGGVAGYTF.

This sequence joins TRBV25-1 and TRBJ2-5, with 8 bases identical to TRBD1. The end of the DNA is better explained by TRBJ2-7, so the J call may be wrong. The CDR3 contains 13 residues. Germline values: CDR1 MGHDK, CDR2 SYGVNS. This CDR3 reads CASSDWTGYEQYF. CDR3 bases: TGTGCCAGCAGTGACTGGACAGGGTACGAGCAGTACTTC.

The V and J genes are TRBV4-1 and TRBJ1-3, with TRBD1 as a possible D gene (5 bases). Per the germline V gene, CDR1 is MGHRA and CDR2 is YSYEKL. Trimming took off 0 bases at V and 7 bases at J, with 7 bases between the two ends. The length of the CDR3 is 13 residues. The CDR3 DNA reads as TGCGCCAGCAGCCAAGATGGGGGGAACACCATATATTTT. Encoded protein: CASSQDGGNTIYF.

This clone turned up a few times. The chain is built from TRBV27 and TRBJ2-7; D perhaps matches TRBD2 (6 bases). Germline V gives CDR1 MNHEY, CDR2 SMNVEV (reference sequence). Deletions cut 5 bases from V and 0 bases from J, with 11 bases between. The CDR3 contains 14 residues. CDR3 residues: CASSPLDYSYEQYF. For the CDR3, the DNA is TGTGCCAGCAGTCCACTGGACTACTCCTACGAGCAGTACTTC.

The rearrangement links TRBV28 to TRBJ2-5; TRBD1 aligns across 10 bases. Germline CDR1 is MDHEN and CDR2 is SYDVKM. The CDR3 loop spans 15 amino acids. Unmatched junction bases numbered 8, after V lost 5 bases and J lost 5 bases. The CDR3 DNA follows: TGTGCCAGCAGTCACCCGGGACAGGGGCCGGAGACCCAGTACTTC. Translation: CASSHPGQGPETQYF.

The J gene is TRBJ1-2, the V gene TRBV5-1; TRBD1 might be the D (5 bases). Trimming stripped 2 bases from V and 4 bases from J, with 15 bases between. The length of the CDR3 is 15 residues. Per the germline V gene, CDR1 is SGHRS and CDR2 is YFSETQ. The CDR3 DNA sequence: TGCGCCAGCAGCTTACCCGGGACGCCAAGCTATGGCTACACCTTC. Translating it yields CASSLPGTPSYGYTF.

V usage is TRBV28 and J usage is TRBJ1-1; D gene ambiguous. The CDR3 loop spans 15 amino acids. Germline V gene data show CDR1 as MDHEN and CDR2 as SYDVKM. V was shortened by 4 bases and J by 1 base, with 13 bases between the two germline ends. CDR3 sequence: CASSSRWTGNTEAFF. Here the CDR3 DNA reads TGTGCCAGCAGTTCACGTTGGACGGGGAACACTGAAGCTTTCTTT.

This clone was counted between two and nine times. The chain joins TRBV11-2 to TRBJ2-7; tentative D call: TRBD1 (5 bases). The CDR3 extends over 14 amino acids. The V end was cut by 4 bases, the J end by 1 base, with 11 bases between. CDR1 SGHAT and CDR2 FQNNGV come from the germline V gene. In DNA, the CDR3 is TGTGCCAGCAGCTACTTGACAGTTTCCTACGAGCAGTACTTC. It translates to CASSYLTVSYEQYF.

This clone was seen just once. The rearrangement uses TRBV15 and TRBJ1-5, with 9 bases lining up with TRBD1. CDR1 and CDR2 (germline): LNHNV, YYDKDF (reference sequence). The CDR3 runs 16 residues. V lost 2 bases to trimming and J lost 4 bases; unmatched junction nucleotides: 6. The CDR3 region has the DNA TGTGCCACCAGCAGATCTCGACAGGGGGGGAATCAGCCCCAGCATTTT. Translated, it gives CATSRSRQGGNQPQHF.

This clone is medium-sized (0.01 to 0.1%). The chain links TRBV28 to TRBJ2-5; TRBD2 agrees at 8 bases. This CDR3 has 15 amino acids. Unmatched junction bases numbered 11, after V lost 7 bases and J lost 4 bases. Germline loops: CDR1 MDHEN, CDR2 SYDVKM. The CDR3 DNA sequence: TGTGCCAGCACATCCCGGGGGGGCAGGGGAGAGACCCAGTACTTC. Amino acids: CASTSRGGRGETQYF.

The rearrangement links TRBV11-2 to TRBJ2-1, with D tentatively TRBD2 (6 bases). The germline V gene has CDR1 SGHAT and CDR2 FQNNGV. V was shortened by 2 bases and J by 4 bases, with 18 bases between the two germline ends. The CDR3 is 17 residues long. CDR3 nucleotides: TGTGCCAGCAGCTTAACCGGGGGTGGGATCCTTTACAATGAGCAGTTCTTC. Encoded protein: CASSLTGGGILYNEQFF.

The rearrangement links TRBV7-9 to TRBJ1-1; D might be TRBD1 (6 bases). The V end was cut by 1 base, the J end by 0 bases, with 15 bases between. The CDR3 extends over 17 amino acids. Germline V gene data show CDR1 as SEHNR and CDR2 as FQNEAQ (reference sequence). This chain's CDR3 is CASSLGRGLGLNTEAFF. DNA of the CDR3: TGTGCCAGCAGCTTAGGCCGGGGGCTCGGTTTGAACACTGAAGCTTTCTTT.

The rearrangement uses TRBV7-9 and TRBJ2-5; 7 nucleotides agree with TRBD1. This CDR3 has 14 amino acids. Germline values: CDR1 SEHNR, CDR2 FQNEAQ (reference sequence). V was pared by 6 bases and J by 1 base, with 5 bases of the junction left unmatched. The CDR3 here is CASRFGQAQETQYF. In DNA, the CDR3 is TGTGCCAGCAGATTTGGACAGGCCCAAGAGACCCAGTACTTC.

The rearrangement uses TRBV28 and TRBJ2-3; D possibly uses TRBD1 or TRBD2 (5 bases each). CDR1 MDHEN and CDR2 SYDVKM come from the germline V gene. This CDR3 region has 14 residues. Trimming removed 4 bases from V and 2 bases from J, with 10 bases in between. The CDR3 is CASSWTGPTDTQYF. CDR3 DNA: TGTGCCAGCAGTTGGACGGGGCCCACAGATACGCAGTATTTT.

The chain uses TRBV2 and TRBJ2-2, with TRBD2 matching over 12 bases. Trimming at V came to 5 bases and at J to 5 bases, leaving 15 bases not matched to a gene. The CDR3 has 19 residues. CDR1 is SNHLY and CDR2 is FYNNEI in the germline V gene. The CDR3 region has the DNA TGTGCCAGCAGTTGGTCCCAGGAGACTAGCGGGAGAGGTACCGGGGAGCTGTTTTTT. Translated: CASSWSQETSGRGTGELFF.

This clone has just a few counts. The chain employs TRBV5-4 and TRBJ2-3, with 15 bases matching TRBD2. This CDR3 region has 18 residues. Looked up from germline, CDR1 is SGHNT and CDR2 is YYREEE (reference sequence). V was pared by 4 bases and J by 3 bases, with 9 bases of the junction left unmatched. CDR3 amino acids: CASSTGLAGGPLTDTQYF. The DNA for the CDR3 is TGTGCCAGCAGCACCGGACTAGCGGGAGGGCCACTGACAGATACGCAGTATTTT.

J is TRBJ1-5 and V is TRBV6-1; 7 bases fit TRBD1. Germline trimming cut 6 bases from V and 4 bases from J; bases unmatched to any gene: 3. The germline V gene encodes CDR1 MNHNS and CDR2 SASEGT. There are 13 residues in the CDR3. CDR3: CASSDRVNQPQHF. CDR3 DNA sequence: TGTGCCAGCAGCGACAGGGTGAATCAGCCCCAGCATTTT.

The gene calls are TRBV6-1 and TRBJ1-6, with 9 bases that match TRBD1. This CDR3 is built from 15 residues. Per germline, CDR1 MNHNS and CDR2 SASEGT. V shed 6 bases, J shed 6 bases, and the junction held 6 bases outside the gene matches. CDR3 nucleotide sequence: TGTGCCAGCAGCCAACAGGGGGCCTCTAATTCACCCCTCCACTTT. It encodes CASSQQGASNSPLHF.